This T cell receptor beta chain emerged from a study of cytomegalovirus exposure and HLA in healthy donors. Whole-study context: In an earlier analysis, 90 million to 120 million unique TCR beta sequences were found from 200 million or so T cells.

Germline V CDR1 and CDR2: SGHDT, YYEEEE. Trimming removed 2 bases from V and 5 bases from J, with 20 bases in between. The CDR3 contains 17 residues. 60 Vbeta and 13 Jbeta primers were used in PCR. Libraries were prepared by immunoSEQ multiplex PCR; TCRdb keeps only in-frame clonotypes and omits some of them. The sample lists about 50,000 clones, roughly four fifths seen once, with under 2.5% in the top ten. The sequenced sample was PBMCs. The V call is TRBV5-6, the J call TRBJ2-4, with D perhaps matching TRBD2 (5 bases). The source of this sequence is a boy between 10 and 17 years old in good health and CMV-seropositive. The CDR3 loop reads CASSFISGDSLENIQYF. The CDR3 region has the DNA TGTGCCAGCAGCTTTATTTCCGGGGATTCTTTGGAAAACATTCAGTACTTC.